Described below is a single T cell receptor (beta chain) sequence and its context. Its matching antigen is unknown. This entry belongs to a study of monozygotic twins with cystic fibrosis. The wider study: Roughly 3 micrograms of fragmented DNA underwent approximately 15 PCR cycles for library preparation. Findings and limits, study-wide: Nucleotide-identical clonotype sharing was significantly higher within monozygotic CF twin pairs than between unrelated CF individuals. Clonality was generally low (median around 0.009), higher in the most severe patients.

Profiling relied on immunoSEQ multiplex PCR, and the TCRdb table lists in-frame clones only, not all of them. Of 30,000 or so clones in the sample, over 60% were seen once. The germline CDR1 and CDR2 sequences are SGHNT and YYREEE (reference sequence). V was clipped by 1 base and J by 6 bases; unmatched bases: 8. The length of the CDR3 is 17 residues. The gene calls are TRBV5-4 and TRBJ2-1; TRBD2 matches at 12 bases. The sequence came from a girl aged 10 to 17 with cystic fibrosis. Sequenced sample: blood. This chain's CDR3 is CASSLRTSGMIFNEQFF. The DNA for the CDR3 is TGTGCCAGCAGCTTGCGGACTAGCGGGATGATCTTCAATGAGCAGTTCTTC.